The 7 T cell receptor beta chains in this list originate from one sample, sequenced in a study of T-cell reconstitution after alpha-beta-depleted transplantation in children. Using unique molecular identifiers, the investigators prepared the TCRbeta library. TCRdb reanalysed the PCR reads using MiXCR and keeps one entry per CDR3 protein. The table lists some 190,000 distinct CDR3 sequences, around 10% of them singletons. Sequenced here: PBMCs, sampled before TCRalphabeta/CD19-depleted stem cell transplant. The source of these receptors is a boy between 2 and 10 years old with acute myeloid leukemia, due to receive a stem cell transplant.

Many counts were recorded for this clonotype. The chain links TRBV20-1 to TRBJ1-2, with D hard to call. The CDR3 runs to 12 residues. Germline V gene sequence: CDR1 DFQATT, CDR2 SNEGSKA (reference sequence). Trimming shortened V by 6 bases and J by 2 bases, and 10 bases separated the two germline ends. The CDR3 reads CSAPAENYGYTF. In nucleotides, the CDR3 is TGCAGTGCCCCCGCGGAAAACTATGGCTACACCTTC.

The chain employs TRBV7-9 and TRBJ2-1; 11 nucleotides line up with TRBD2. The CDR3 length is 15 residues. Germline CDR1 SEHNR, CDR2 FQNEAQ (reference sequence). Trimming cost V 8 bases and J 12 bases; bases outside gene matches: 15. CDR3 region: CASFAGTSGLNRQFF. The CDR3 nucleotides are TGTGCCAGCTTCGCCGGGACTAGCGGCCTTAATCGGCAGTTCTTC.

This clonotype was found many times. V gene TRBV18 combines with J gene TRBJ2-7; 7 nucleotides agree with TRBD2. Trimming at V came to 8 bases and at J to 5 bases, leaving 9 bases not matched to a gene. This CDR3 is 13 amino acids long. The germline gives CDR1 KGHSH, CDR2 LQKENI. CDR3 region: CASTRDREDEQYV. The DNA for the CDR3 is TGTGCCAGCACCCGGGACCGGGAGGACGAGCAGTACGTC.

The rearrangement joins TRBV6-1 to TRBJ2-1, with 7 bases fitting TRBD2. CDR3 length: 11 residues. The germline gives CDR1 MNHNS, CDR2 SASEGT. With 7 bases clipped from V and 10 bases from J, the junction kept 4 bases outside the gene matches. The DNA for the CDR3 is TGTGCCAGCACCCAACTAGCGGAGCAGTTCTTC. Translation gives CASTQLAEQFF.

This clonotype was seen many times. The chain is built from TRBV20-1 and TRBJ2-4; 7 bases align to TRBD2. The V gene's germline CDR1 is DFQATT and CDR2 SNEGSKA (reference sequence). This CDR3 is 12 amino acids long. J was trimmed by 7 bases and V by 6 bases; bases with no gene match: 6. CDR3: CSAPWEGNIQYF. In DNA form, the CDR3 reads TGCAGTGCCCCCTGGGAGGGGAACATTCAGTACTTC.

About this clonotype: This may stem from a read error, because a much larger clone lies one nucleotide away. The rearrangement uses TRBV3-1 and TRBJ1-1; D ambiguous. The germline V gene encodes CDR1 LGHDT and CDR2 YNNKEL (reference sequence). The CDR3 consists of 17 residues. The CDR3 loop is CATSRSEYGSPNTEAFF. The CDR3 nucleotides read TGTGCCACCAGCCGGTCCGAGTACGGGAGCCCGAACACTGAAGCTTTCTTT. The variable domain in full, completed from reference TRBV3-1 and TRBJ1-1, reads DTAVSQTPKYLVTQMGNDKSIKCEQNLGHDTMYWYKQDSKKFLKIMFSYNNKELIINETVPNRFSPKSPDKAHLNLHINSLELGDSAVYFCATSRSEYGSPNTEAFFGQGTRLTVV.

This clonotype was seen at least ten times. The chain carries TRBV5-1 and TRBJ2-1, with D tentatively TRBD1 (5 bases). Trimming removed 3 bases from V and 1 base from J, with 8 bases in between. CDR1 is SGHRS and CDR2 is YFSETQ in the germline V gene. This CDR3 comprises 14 residues. The CDR3, as DNA: TGCGCCAGCAGCTATCAGGGTTCCTACAATGAGCAGTTCTTC. Protein: CASSYQGSYNEQFF.